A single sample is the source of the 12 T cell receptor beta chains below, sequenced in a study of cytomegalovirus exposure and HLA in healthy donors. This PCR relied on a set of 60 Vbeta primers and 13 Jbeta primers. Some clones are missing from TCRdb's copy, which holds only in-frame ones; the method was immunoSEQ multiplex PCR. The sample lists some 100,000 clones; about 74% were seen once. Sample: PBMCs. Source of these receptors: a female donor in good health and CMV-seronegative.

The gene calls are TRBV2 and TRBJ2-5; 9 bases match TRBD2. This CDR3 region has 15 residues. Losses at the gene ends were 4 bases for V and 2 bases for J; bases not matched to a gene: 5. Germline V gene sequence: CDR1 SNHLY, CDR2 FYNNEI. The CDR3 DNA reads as TGTGCCAGCAGTGCGATTAGCGGGGGTCAAGAGACCCAGTACTTC. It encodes CASSAISGGQETQYF. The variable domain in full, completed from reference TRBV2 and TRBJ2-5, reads EPEVTQTPSHQVTQMGQEVILRCVPISNHLYFYWYRQILGQKVEFLVSFYNNEISEKSEIFDDQFSVERPDGSNFTLKIRSTKLEDSAMYFCASSAISGGQETQYFGPGTRLLVL.

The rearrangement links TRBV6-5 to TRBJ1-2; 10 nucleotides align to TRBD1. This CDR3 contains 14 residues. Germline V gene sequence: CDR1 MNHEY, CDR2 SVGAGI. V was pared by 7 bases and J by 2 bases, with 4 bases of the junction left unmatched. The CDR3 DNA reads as TGTGCCAGCAAATGGGACAGGGGAAACTATGGCTACACCTTC. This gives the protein CASKWDRGNYGYTF.

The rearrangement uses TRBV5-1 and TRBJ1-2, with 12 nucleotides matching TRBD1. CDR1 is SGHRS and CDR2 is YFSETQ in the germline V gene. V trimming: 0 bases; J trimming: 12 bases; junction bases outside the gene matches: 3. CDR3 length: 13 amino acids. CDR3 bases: TGCGCCAGCAGCTTGGCCCGGGACAGGGGGCACACCTTC. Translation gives CASSLARDRGHTF. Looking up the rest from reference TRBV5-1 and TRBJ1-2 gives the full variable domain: KAGVTQTPRYLIKTRGQQVTLSCSPISGHRSVSWYQQTPGQGLQFLFEYFSETQRNKGNFPGRFSGRQFSNSRSEMNVSTLELGDSALYLCASSLARDRGHTFGSGTRLTVV.

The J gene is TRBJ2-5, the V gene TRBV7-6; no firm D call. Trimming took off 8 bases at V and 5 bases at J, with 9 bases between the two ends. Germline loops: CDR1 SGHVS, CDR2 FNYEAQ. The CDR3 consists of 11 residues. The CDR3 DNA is TGTGCCAGCGCTACCCGGGAGACCCAGTACTTC. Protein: CASATRETQYF. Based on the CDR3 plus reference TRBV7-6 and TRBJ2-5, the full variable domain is GAGVSQSPRYKVTKRGQDVALRCDPISGHVSLYWYRQALGQGPEFLTYFNYEAQQDKSGLPNDRFSAERPEGSISTLTIQRTEQRDSAMYRCASATRETQYFGPGTRLLVL.

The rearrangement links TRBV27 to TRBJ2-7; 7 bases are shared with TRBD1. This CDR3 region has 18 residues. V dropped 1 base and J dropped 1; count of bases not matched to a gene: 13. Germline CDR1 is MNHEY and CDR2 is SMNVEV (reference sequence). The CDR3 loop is CASSLYRPGTEYSYEQYF. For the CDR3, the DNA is TGTGCCAGCAGTTTATATAGACCCGGGACAGAATATTCCTACGAGCAGTACTTC.

The CDR3 spells CASSLEKVGGSYTF. The CDR3 DNA reads as TGTGCCAGCAGTTTAGAGAAGGTTGGGGGGAGCTACACCTTC. The J gene is TRBJ1-2, the V gene TRBV27; tentatively, D is TRBD1 (5 bases). Per germline, CDR1 MNHEY and CDR2 SMNVEV (reference sequence). Trimming pared 2 bases from V and 9 bases from J, leaving 16 bases between. The length of the CDR3 is 14 residues.

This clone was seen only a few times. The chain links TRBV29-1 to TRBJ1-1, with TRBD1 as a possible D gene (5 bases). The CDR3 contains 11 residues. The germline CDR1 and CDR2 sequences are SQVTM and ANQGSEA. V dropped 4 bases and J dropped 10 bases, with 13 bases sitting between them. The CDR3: CSVVGGKVAFF. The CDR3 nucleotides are TGCAGCGTTGTGGGGGGTAAAGTAGCTTTCTTT.

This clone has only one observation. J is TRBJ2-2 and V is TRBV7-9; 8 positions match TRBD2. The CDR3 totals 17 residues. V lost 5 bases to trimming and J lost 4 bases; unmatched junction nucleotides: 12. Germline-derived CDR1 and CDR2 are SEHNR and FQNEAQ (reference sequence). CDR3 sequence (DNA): TGTGCCAGCAGCCAAGGGGGACTAGTGCGGACCACCGGGGAGCTGTTTTTT. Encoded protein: CASSQGGLVRTTGELFF.

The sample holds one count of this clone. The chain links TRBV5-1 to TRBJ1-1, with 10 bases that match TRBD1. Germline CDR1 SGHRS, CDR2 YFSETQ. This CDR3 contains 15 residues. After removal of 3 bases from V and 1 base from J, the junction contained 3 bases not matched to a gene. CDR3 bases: TGCGCCAGCAGCTCGGGGGACAGGGGGAACACTGAAGCTTTCTTT. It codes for CASSSGDRGNTEAFF.

The CDR3 DNA reads as TGTGCCAGCAGCACGACAGGGGGAAACATTCAGTACTTC. Protein: CASSTTGGNIQYF. V and J are TRBV5-5 and TRBJ2-4, with TRBD1 matching 9 bases. The CDR3 contains 13 residues. Trimming at V came to 4 bases and at J to 6 bases, leaving 2 bases not matched to a gene. Per germline, CDR1 SGHKS and CDR2 YYEKEE (reference sequence). The whole variable domain, filled in from reference TRBV5-5 and TRBJ2-4, reads DAGVTQSPTHLIKTRGQQVTLRCSPISGHKSVSWYQQVLGQGPQFIFQYYEKEERGRGNFPDRFSARQFPNYSSELNVNALLLGDSALYLCASSTTGGNIQYFGAGTRLSVL.

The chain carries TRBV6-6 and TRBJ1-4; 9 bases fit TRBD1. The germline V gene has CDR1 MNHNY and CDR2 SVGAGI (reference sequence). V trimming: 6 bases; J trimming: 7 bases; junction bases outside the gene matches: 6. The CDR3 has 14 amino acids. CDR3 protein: CASSNRGQGEKLFF. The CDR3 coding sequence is TGTGCCAGCAGCAACAGGGGGCAGGGTGAAAAACTGTTTTTT.

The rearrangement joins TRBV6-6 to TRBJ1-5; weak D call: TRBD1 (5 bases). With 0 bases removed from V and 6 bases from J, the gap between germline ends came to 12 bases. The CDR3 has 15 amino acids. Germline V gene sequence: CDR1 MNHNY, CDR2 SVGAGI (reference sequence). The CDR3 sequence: CASSYSQVVGQPQHF. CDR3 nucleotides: TGTGCCAGCAGTTACTCACAGGTGGTAGGTCAGCCCCAGCATTTT.